This T cell receptor (beta chain) was documented in a study of CD8+CD57+ T cells in acquired aplastic anemia. Study-wide points: Between patients and controls, about 30 CD8+ CDR3 sequences were found in common.

Germline trimming cut 4 bases from V and 5 bases from J; bases unmatched to any gene: 6. The CDR3 is 15 amino acids. The germline gives CDR1 SGDLS, CDR2 YYNGEE. Flow cytometry had shown expanded CD8+CD57+ cells in the patients chosen for sequencing. To note about this clonotype: Its antigen is unknown.

Genomic DNA provided the template from which TCR beta VDJ and CDR3 profiles were obtained. Each CDR3 protein is one row after TCRdb ran MiXCR on the reads. The repertoire includes around 430,000 distinct CDR3 sequences, 25% to 40% of them detected once, and less than 0.85% sits in the top ten. The TCR originated in a human donor with aplastic anemia. Sequences were obtained from sorted CD4+, CD8+, or CD8+CD57+ T cells (not recorded which) from PBMCs. The chain joins TRBV9 to TRBJ2-3; 11 positions agree with TRBD2. The chain's CDR3 is CASSLRGLAGDTQYF. CDR3 in DNA: TGTGCCAGCAGCCTCCGAGGACTAGCGGGAGATACGCAGTATTTT.